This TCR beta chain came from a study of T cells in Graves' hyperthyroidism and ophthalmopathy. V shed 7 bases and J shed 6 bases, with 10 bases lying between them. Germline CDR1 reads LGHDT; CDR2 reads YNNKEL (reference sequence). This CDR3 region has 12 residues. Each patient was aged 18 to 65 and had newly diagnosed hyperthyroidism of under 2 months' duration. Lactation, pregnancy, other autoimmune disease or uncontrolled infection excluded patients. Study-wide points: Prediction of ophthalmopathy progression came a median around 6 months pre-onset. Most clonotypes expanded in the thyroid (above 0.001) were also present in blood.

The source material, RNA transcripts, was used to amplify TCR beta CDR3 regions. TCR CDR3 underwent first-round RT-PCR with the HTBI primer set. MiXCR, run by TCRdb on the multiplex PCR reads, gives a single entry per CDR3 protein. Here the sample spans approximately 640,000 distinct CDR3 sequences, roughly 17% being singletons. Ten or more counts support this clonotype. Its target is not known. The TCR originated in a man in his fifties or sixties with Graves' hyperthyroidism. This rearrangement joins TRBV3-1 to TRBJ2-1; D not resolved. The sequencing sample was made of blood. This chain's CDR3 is CASTSGANEQFF. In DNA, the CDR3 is TGTGCCAGCACCTCGGGCGCCAATGAGCAGTTCTTC.